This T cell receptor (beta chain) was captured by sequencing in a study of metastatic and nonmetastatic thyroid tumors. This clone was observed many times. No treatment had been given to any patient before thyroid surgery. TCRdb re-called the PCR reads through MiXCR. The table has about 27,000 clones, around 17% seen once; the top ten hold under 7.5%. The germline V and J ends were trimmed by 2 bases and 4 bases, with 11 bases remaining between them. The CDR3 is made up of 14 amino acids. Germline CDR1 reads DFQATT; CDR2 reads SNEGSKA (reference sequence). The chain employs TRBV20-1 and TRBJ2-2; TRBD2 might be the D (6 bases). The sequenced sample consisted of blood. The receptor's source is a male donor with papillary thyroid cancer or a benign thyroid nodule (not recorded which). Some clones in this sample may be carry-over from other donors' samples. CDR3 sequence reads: CSARPTGVTGELFF. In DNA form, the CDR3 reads TGCAGTGCTAGACCGACGGGAGTCACCGGGGAGCTGTTTTTT.